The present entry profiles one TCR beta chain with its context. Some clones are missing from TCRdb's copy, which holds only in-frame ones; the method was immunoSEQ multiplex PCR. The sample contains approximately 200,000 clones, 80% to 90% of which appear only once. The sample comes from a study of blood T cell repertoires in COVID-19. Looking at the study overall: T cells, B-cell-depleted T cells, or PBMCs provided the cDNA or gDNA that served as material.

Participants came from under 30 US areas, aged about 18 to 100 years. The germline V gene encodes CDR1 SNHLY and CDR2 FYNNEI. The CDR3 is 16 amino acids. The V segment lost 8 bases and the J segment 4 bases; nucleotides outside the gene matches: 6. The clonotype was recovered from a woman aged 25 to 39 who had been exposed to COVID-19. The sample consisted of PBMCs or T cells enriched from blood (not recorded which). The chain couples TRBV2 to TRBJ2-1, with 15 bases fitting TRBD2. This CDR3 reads CASGGLAGGGYNEQFF. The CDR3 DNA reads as TGTGCCAGCGGGGGACTAGCGGGAGGAGGGTACAATGAGCAGTTCTTC. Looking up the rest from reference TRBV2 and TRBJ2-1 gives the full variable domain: EPEVTQTPSHQVTQMGQEVILRCVPISNHLYFYWYRQILGQKVEFLVSFYNNEISEKSEIFDDQFSVERPDGSNFTLKIRSTKLEDSAMYFCASGGLAGGGYNEQFFGPGTRLTVL.